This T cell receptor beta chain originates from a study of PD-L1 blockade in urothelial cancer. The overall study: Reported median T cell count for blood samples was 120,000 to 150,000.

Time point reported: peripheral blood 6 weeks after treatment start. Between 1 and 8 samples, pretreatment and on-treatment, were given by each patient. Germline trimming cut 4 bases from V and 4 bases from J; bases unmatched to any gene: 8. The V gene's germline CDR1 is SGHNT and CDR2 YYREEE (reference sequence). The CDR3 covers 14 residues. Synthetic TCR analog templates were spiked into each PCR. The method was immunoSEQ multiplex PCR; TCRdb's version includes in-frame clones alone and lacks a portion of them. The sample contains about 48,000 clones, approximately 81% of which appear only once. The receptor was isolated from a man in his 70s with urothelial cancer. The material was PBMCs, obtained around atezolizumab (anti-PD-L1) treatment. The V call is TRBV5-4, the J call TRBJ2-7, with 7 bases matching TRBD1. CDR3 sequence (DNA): TGTGCCAGCAGCGGGGGACAGAACTCTTACGAGCAGTACTTC. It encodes CASSGGQNSYEQYF.